This T cell receptor (beta chain) was observed in a study of T cell responses to AZD1222 COVID-19 vaccine. As to this clone: Its target is not known.

Clones were read by immunoSEQ multiplex PCR, and TCRdb kept only the in-frame ones, dropping some. The data show about 120,000 clones, about 90% seen once. General study results and limits: White British donors predominated, females outnumbered males, and clonal diversity was possibly underestimated.

J was trimmed by 2 bases and V by 0 bases; bases with no gene match: 3. This CDR3 comprises 16 residues. Germline CDR1 and CDR2: SGDLS and YYNGEE. The TCR sequence derives from an adult in good health. Material: peripheral blood, obtained on day 0 of AZD1222 vaccination. The V call is TRBV9, the J call TRBJ2-1, with 9 bases matching TRBD2. The CDR3 here is CASSVVPSGAYNEQFF. CDR3 sequence (DNA): TGTGCCAGCAGCGTAGTGCCTAGCGGGGCCTACAATGAGCAGTTCTTC.